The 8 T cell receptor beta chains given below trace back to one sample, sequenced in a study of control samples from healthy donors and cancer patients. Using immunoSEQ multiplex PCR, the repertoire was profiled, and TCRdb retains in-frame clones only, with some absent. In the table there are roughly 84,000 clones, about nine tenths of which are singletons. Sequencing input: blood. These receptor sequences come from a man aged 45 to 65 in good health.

The CDR3 DNA sequence: TGCAGCGTTACCGGGACAGGGTACGAAAAACTGTTTTTT. It codes for CSVTGTGYEKLFF. The chain couples TRBV29-1 to TRBJ1-4; 9 nucleotides line up with TRBD1. V gave up 5 bases and J gave up 8 bases; unmatched junction bases: 6. The germline CDR1 and CDR2 sequences are SQVTM and ANQGSEA. This CDR3 comprises 13 residues.

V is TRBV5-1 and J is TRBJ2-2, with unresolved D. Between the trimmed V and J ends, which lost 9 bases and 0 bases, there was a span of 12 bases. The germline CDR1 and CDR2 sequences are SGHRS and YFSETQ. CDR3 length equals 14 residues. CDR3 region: CATRGVTNTGELFF. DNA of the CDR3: TGCGCCACCCGTGGAGTGACGAACACCGGGGAGCTGTTTTTT.

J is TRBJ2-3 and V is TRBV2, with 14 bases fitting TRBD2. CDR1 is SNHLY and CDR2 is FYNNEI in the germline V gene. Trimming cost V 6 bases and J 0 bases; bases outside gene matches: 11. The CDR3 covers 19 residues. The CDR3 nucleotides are TGTGCCAGCAGAGTGACTAGCGGGGGGGGAGTTGGGAGCACAGATACGCAGTATTTT. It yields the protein CASRVTSGGGVGSTDTQYF.

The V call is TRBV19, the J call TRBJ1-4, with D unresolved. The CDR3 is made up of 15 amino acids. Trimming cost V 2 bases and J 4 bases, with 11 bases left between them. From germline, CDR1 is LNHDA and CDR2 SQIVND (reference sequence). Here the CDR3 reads CASSIMRRHNEKLFF. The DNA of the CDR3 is TGTGCCAGTAGTATAATGAGGCGCCATAATGAAAAACTGTTTTTT.

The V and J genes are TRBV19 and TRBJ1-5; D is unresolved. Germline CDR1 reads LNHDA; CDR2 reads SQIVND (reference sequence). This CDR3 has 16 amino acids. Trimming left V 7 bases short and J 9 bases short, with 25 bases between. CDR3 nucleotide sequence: TGTGCCAGTACCCGAAGGGAAGGTAATGGTTATCGGCCCCAGCATTTT. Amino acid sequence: CASTRREGNGYRPQHF.

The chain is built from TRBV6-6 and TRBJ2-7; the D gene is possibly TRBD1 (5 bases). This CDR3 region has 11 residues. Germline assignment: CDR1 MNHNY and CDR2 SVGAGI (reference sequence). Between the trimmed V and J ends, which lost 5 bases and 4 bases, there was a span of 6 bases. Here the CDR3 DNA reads TGTGCCAGCAGTAGGGGTTACGAGCAGTACTTC. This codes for CASSRGYEQYF.

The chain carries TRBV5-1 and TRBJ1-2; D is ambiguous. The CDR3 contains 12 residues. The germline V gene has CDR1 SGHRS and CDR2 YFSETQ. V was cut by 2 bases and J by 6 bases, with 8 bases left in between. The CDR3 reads CASSLEGNGYTF. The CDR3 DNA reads TGCGCCAGCAGCTTAGAGGGAAATGGCTACACCTTC.

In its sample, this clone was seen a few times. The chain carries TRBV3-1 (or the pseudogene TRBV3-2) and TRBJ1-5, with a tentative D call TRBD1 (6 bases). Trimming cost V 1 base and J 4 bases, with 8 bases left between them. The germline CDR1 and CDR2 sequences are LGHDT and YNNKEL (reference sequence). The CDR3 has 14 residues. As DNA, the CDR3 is TGTGCCAGCAGCCAAGCCCAGGGGAATCAGCCCCAGCATTTT. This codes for CASSQAQGNQPQHF.